These T cell receptor beta chains were read from a single sample in a study of blood T cells in healthy people across ages. One entry per CDR3 protein, called by TCRdb with MiXCR from the 5' RACE reads. This table has some 1.4 million distinct CDR3 sequences, roughly 40% appearing once. Sequenced: blood. Receptors originate from a woman aged 18-29 years in good health. The CDR3 runs from the conserved cysteine through the conserved F or W. D genes are given only for firm matches. The size field is filled for only some rows; it gives once, few, many or a size class.

D gene: TRBD1
V gene: TRBV5-1
clone size: -
J gene: TRBJ1-5
CDR3 DNA: TGCGCCAGCAGAGCGACAGGGGTCAATCAGCCCCAGCATTTT
CDR3 protein: CASRATGVNQPQHF

D gene: TRBD2
V gene: TRBV2
clone size: -
J gene: TRBJ2-3
CDR3 DNA: TGTGCCAGCAGAGGCCCGACTAGCGGGAGGGAGGATACGCAGTATTTT
CDR3 protein: CASRGPTSGREDTQYF

D gene: -
V gene: TRBV7-8
clone size: few
J gene: TRBJ1-4
CDR3 DNA: TGTGCCAGCAAGACGGACACTTTTGAAAAACTGTTTTTT
CDR3 protein: CASKTDTFEKLFF

D gene: TRBD2
V gene: TRBV6-4
clone size: -
J gene: TRBJ2-1
CDR3 DNA: TGTGCCAGCAGTACTAGCGGGAGGGCCAATTCTGAGCAGTTCTTC
CDR3 protein: CASSTSGRANSEQFF

D gene: -
V gene: TRBV6-5
clone size: -
J gene: TRBJ2-1
CDR3 DNA: TGTGCCAGCAGTTACTCGGTAGTAAAACTAGCAGGATCCTCCAATGAGCAGTTCTTC
CDR3 protein: CASSYSVVKLAGSSNEQFF

D gene: TRBD1
V gene: TRBV7-6
clone size: -
J gene: TRBJ2-2
CDR3 DNA: TGTGCCAGCAGCTTAGCGGGGGACAGGCCGGGGACCGGGGAGCTGTTTTTT
CDR3 protein: CASSLAGDRPGTGELFF

D gene: -
V gene: TRBV6-5
clone size: -
J gene: TRBJ2-1
CDR3 DNA: TGTGCCAGCAGTTACTCTAATATGGGGGACCCCTACAATGAGCGGTTCTTC
CDR3 protein: CASSYSNMGDPYNERFF

D gene: -
V gene: TRBV10-3
clone size: once
J gene: TRBJ1-1
CDR3 DNA: TGTGCCATCAGTGAGTCGGGTCGGGGGGTTTGGAACACTGAAGCTTTCTTT
CDR3 protein: CAISESGRGVWNTEAFF

D gene: TRBD2
V gene: TRBV6-5
clone size: -
J gene: TRBJ2-5
CDR3 DNA: TGTGCCAGCAGGGGGACGGGAGGGGGACAAGAGACCCAGTACTTC
CDR3 protein: CASRGTGGGQETQYF

D gene: -
V gene: TRBV5-4
clone size: -
J gene: TRBJ2-1
CDR3 DNA: TGTGCCAGCAACTCTCGGGACTTTAATGAGCAGTTCTTC
CDR3 protein: CASNSRDFNEQFF

D gene: TRBD1
V gene: TRBV29-1
clone size: -
J gene: TRBJ1-1
CDR3 DNA: TGCAGCGTTGCAGGGGGCTCGGGCACTGAAGCTTTCTTT
CDR3 protein: CSVAGGSGTEAFF

D gene: -
V gene: TRBV6-2/TRBV6-3
clone size: -
J gene: TRBJ2-7
CDR3 DNA: TGTGCCAGCAGTTGGATACTTACGCCAACCTACGAGCAGTACTTC
CDR3 protein: CASSWILTPTYEQYF

D gene: TRBD2
V gene: TRBV20-1
clone size: -
J gene: TRBJ2-3
CDR3 DNA: TGCAGTGCTAGAGATTGGACTCGTACTGCGGGAGGGCCCTTAGATACGCAGTATTTT
CDR3 protein: CSARDWTRTAGGPLDTQYF

D gene: -
V gene: TRBV21-1
clone size: -
J gene: TRBJ2-5
CDR3 DNA: TGTGCCAGCAGCAAACGAACGGACTTATGGGGGGAGACCCAGTACTTC
CDR3 protein: CASSKRTDLWGETQYF

D gene: TRBD1
V gene: TRBV6-1
clone size: -
J gene: TRBJ2-1
CDR3 DNA: TGTGCCAGCAGCCCCGGACAGGGGTGGGAGACCCAGTTCTTC
CDR3 protein: CASSPGQGWETQFF

D gene: -
V gene: TRBV3-1
clone size: -
J gene: TRBJ1-2
CDR3 DNA: TGTGCCAGCAGCCAAGATCAGGGCAGAGGCTACACCTTC
CDR3 protein: CASSQDQGRGYTF

D gene: -
V gene: TRBV20-1
clone size: -
J gene: TRBJ2-7
CDR3 DNA: TGCAGTGCTAGGGACCCCAGGGTATCCTACGAGCAGTACTTC
CDR3 protein: CSARDPRVSYEQYF

D gene: -
V gene: TRBV6-5
clone size: few
J gene: TRBJ1-4
CDR3 DNA: TGTGCCAGCAGTTACTCGTCACCTAAAGGGGAAAAACTGTTTTTT
CDR3 protein: CASSYSSPKGEKLFF

D gene: -
V gene: TRBV21-1
clone size: few
J gene: TRBJ1-1
CDR3 DNA: TGTGCCAGCAGCAGGGGGAAGAAGGCCGCGTATGAAGCTTTCTTT
CDR3 protein: CASSRGKKAAYEAFF

D gene: -
V gene: TRBV5-1
clone size: -
J gene: TRBJ2-1
CDR3 DNA: TGCGCCAGCAGCTTGCTACAGGGTATTAAGGGGGAGCAGTTCTTC
CDR3 protein: CASSLLQGIKGEQFF

D gene: TRBD2
V gene: TRBV2
clone size: -
J gene: TRBJ2-5
CDR3 DNA: TGTGCCAGCAGTGAAGCGCTTCGGCTAGCGGGAGGGTACAATGAGCAGTACTTC
CDR3 protein: CASSEALRLAGGYNEQYF

D gene: TRBD1
V gene: TRBV7-9
clone size: few
J gene: TRBJ2-7
CDR3 DNA: TGTGCCAGCAGCTCTTCGAATCCGGGACAGAGCTCCTACGAGCAGTACTTC
CDR3 protein: CASSSSNPGQSSYEQYF

D gene: TRBD2
V gene: TRBV7-3
clone size: -
J gene: TRBJ2-1
CDR3 DNA: TGTGCCAGCAGCTTAGGCGGGGGACCCGAGCAGTTCTTC
CDR3 protein: CASSLGGGPEQFF

D gene: -
V gene: TRBV20-1
clone size: few
J gene: TRBJ2-1
CDR3 DNA: TGCAGTGCTAGACCAGTGAGCTCCTACAATGAGCAGTTCTTC
CDR3 protein: CSARPVSSYNEQFF

D gene: -
V gene: TRBV18
clone size: -
J gene: TRBJ2-7
CDR3 DNA: TGTGCCAGCTCACCCCCCGCAGGTCAGACCTACGAGCAGTACTTC
CDR3 protein: CASSPPAGQTYEQYF

D gene: -
V gene: TRBV6-2/TRBV6-3
clone size: -
J gene: TRBJ1-1
CDR3 DNA: TGTGCCACCGGGACGGTGAACACTGAAGCTTTCTTT
CDR3 protein: CATGTVNTEAFF

D gene: TRBD1
V gene: TRBV5-1
clone size: -
J gene: TRBJ1-1
CDR3 DNA: TGCGCCAGCAGCTACAGGGGGCGGGACTCGGGGAGGAACACTGAAGCTTTCTTT
CDR3 protein: CASSYRGRDSGRNTEAFF

D gene: -
V gene: TRBV5-1
clone size: few
J gene: TRBJ2-7
CDR3 DNA: TGCGCCAGCAGGGAAGCAGGTAATCCCGAGCAGTACTTC
CDR3 protein: CASREAGNPEQYF

D gene: -
V gene: TRBV3-1
clone size: few
J gene: TRBJ2-3
CDR3 DNA: TGTGCCAGCAGCCATTATAGGGGGGATACGCAGTATTTT
CDR3 protein: CASSHYRGDTQYF

D gene: TRBD2
V gene: TRBV20-1
clone size: many
J gene: TRBJ2-7
CDR3 DNA: TGCAGTGCTAGACGCCGGACTAGCGGGAGGTCCACCATTTACGAGCAGTACTTC
CDR3 protein: CSARRRTSGRSTIYEQYF

D gene: -
V gene: TRBV20-1
clone size: -
J gene: TRBJ1-2
CDR3 DNA: TGCAGTGCCAGACCAGCGGAGACAGCAGGTGGCTACACCTTC
CDR3 protein: CSARPAETAGGYTF

D gene: -
V gene: TRBV4-1
clone size: -
J gene: TRBJ2-1
CDR3 DNA: TGCGCCAGCAGCCAAGGGCATTACGATGAGCAGTTCTTC
CDR3 protein: CASSQGHYDEQFF

D gene: -
V gene: TRBV5-1
clone size: few
J gene: TRBJ2-7
CDR3 DNA: TGCGCCAGCAGCTTGGCCCTAGGGGCCGAGGAGCAGTACTTC
CDR3 protein: CASSLALGAEEQYF

D gene: TRBD2
V gene: TRBV5-1
clone size: once
J gene: TRBJ2-2
CDR3 DNA: TGCGCCAGCAGCTTGGTCGGCGGGAGGACGAACACCGGGGAGCTGTTTTTT
CDR3 protein: CASSLVGGRTNTGELFF

D gene: -
V gene: TRBV27
clone size: -
J gene: TRBJ2-7
CDR3 DNA: TGTGCCAGCAGGGGGGCCGGTGGCAGCTCCTACGAGCAGTACTTC
CDR3 protein: CASRGAGGSSYEQYF

D gene: -
V gene: TRBV9
clone size: few
J gene: TRBJ2-5
CDR3 DNA: TGTGCCAGCAGCGTCCCGAACAGCGAGACCCAGTACTTC
CDR3 protein: CASSVPNSETQYF

D gene: -
V gene: TRBV12-3/TRBV12-4
clone size: -
J gene: TRBJ1-1
CDR3 DNA: TGTGCCAGCAGTTTAGGTCGGGGGGAAGCTTTCTTT
CDR3 protein: CASSLGRGEAFF

D gene: TRBD1
V gene: TRBV30
clone size: -
J gene: TRBJ1-2
CDR3 DNA: TGTGCCTGGAGTGTGGCAGGGGGTGGTGGCTACACCTTC
CDR3 protein: CAWSVAGGGGYTF

D gene: TRBD2
V gene: TRBV2
clone size: -
J gene: TRBJ2-3
CDR3 DNA: TGTGCCAGCAGTGATCCGGGACTAGGGAGCACAGATACGCAGTATTTT
CDR3 protein: CASSDPGLGSTDTQYF

D gene: -
V gene: TRBV6-6
clone size: -
J gene: TRBJ2-7
CDR3 DNA: TGTGCCAGCAGCGGGGTGGGGGGCGAGCAGTACTTC
CDR3 protein: CASSGVGGEQYF

D gene: -
V gene: TRBV20-1
clone size: once
J gene: TRBJ2-1
CDR3 DNA: TGCAGTGCTAGCCCAACAACAGGGATGAGCGATGAGCAGTTCTTC
CDR3 protein: CSASPTTGMSDEQFF

D gene: -
V gene: TRBV29-1
clone size: few
J gene: TRBJ2-4
CDR3 DNA: TGCAGCGTCCCCGGGGCGGGGGCCAAAAACATTCAGTACTTC
CDR3 protein: CSVPGAGAKNIQYF

D gene: -
V gene: TRBV27
clone size: -
J gene: TRBJ2-7
CDR3 DNA: TGTGCCAGCAGCTCCAGGGGCGTGGTGCTGTACGAGCAGTACTTC
CDR3 protein: CASSSRGVVLYEQYF

D gene: -
V gene: TRBV2
clone size: few
J gene: TRBJ2-1
CDR3 DNA: TGTGCCAACCCAACGCGGGCCGGGGATGAGCAGTTCTTC
CDR3 protein: CANPTRAGDEQFF

D gene: -
V gene: TRBV6-5
clone size: few
J gene: TRBJ2-6
CDR3 DNA: TGTGCCAGCGCCAAGTCTGGGGCCAACGTCCTGACTTTC
CDR3 protein: CASAKSGANVLTF

D gene: TRBD2
V gene: TRBV20-1
clone size: -
J gene: TRBJ2-3
CDR3 DNA: TGCAGTGCTAGAGGGCTAGCGGAGGGTCGGAATACAGATACGCAGTATTTT
CDR3 protein: CSARGLAEGRNTDTQYF

D gene: -
V gene: TRBV29-1
clone size: -
J gene: TRBJ2-3
CDR3 DNA: TGCAGCGTTGTAGCCCCGACGAGCACAGATACGCAGTATTTT
CDR3 protein: CSVVAPTSTDTQYF

D gene: -
V gene: TRBV20-1
clone size: many
J gene: TRBJ2-3
CDR3 DNA: TGCAATCCCAGAGACGATACGCGGTATTTT
CDR3 protein: CNPRDDTRYF

D gene: -
V gene: TRBV24-1
clone size: -
J gene: TRBJ1-5
CDR3 DNA: TGTGCCACCAGTGAGGGGGGCGCGGTGGGACAGCCCCAGCATTTT
CDR3 protein: CATSEGGAVGQPQHF

D gene: -
V gene: TRBV21-1
clone size: few
J gene: TRBJ2-1
CDR3 DNA: TGTGCCAGCAGCACCCTCACGCAAAATGAGCAGTTCTTC
CDR3 protein: CASSTLTQNEQFF

D gene: -
V gene: TRBV7-2
clone size: -
J gene: TRBJ2-4
CDR3 DNA: TGTGCCAGCGCCCGGTCTGGCGGAAACATTCAGTACTTC
CDR3 protein: CASARSGGNIQYF

D gene: TRBD1
V gene: TRBV27
clone size: -
J gene: TRBJ2-7
CDR3 DNA: TGTGCCAGCAGTTCCGAACAGGGGCCCCCAACCTACGAGCAGTACTTC
CDR3 protein: CASSSEQGPPTYEQYF

D gene: -
V gene: TRBV20-1
clone size: few
J gene: TRBJ2-3
CDR3 DNA: TGCAGTGCTAGCCTACGTCGGCCAGAATGGGCGCAGTATTTT
CDR3 protein: CSASLRRPEWAQYF

D gene: TRBD1
V gene: TRBV18
clone size: -
J gene: TRBJ1-2
CDR3 DNA: TGTGCCAGCTCACCACCGTCAGGGGGCAATGGCTACACCTTC
CDR3 protein: CASSPPSGGNGYTF

D gene: TRBD1
V gene: TRBV5-6
clone size: -
J gene: TRBJ2-5
CDR3 DNA: TGTGCCAGCAGTCTACTCCGGGACAGGGCTCTTCCGAATGAGCAGTACTTC
CDR3 protein: CASSLLRDRALPNEQYF

D gene: -
V gene: TRBV5-1
clone size: -
J gene: TRBJ2-3
CDR3 DNA: TGCGCCAGCCTCCCTGACATGGCGGATACGCAGTATTTT
CDR3 protein: CASLPDMADTQYF

D gene: -
V gene: TRBV20-1
clone size: -
J gene: TRBJ1-2
CDR3 DNA: TGCAGTGCTCCCGTCGGGGGGCCGGGCTATGGCTACACCTTC
CDR3 protein: CSAPVGGPGYGYTF

D gene: -
V gene: TRBV12-3/TRBV12-4
clone size: -
J gene: TRBJ2-2
CDR3 DNA: TGTCCCAGCATCAAAGCCCGGAACACCGGGGAGCTGTTTTTT
CDR3 protein: CPSIKARNTGELFF

D gene: TRBD2
V gene: TRBV29-1
clone size: few
J gene: TRBJ2-3
CDR3 DNA: TGCAGCGTTGAAGTACTAGCGGGAGGTGGTAAGACAGATACGCAGTATTTT
CDR3 protein: CSVEVLAGGGKTDTQYF

D gene: -
V gene: TRBV5-6
clone size: many
J gene: TRBJ2-7
CDR3 DNA: TGTGCCAGCAGCTTAGGGGGTAGCCACGAGCAGTACTTC
CDR3 protein: CASSLGGSHEQYF